The 14 T cell receptor beta chains listed next were all sequenced from one sample in a study of cytomegalovirus exposure and HLA in healthy donors (dated by TCRdb to the late 2010s). Receptor libraries were prepared by the immunoSEQ multiplex PCR assay. The multiplex PCR relied on a mix of 60 forward primers for TCR Vbeta segments and 13 reverse primers for TCR Jbeta segments. This immuneACCESS table, as held by TCRdb, lists in-frame sequences with V and J called but not all clones. Of the missing ones, under half trace to an unresolved V gene in checked studies; the others have no known cause. The sample table holds fewer than 150,000 clones, of which about 80% were seen once. About 4.7% of the sample belongs to the ten largest clones. The sample taken for sequencing was PBMCs. The receptors shown here come from a male donor in good health and CMV-seronegative.

This clone was observed once. The chain links TRBV5-1 to TRBJ2-2; D is possibly TRBD1 (6 bases). The CDR3 is made up of 14 amino acids. Deletions cut 7 bases from V and 6 bases from J, with 16 bases between. Germline loops: CDR1 SGHRS, CDR2 YFSETQ. CDR3 sequence: CASARAGDAGELFF. CDR3 bases: TGCGCCAGCGCTAGGGCAGGGGACGCCGGGGAGCTGTTTTTT.

The chain combines TRBV5-1 with TRBJ2-5, with D unclear. This CDR3 is 14 amino acids long. Germline lookup yields CDR1 SGHRS and CDR2 YFSETQ. The ends were cut back, 0 bases at V and 3 bases at J, with 9 bases in the middle. CDR3 sequence (DNA): TGCGCCAGCAGCTTGGGGGCATACAAAGAGACCCAGTACTTC. Amino acids: CASSLGAYKETQYF.

The CDR3 loop reads CASSSGAPTGELFF. In DNA form, the CDR3 reads TGTGCCAGCAGCTCAGGGGCACCCACCGGGGAGCTGTTTTTT. This rearrangement joins TRBV7-3 to TRBJ2-2; TRBD1 might be the D (6 bases). Germline V gene lookup returns CDR1 SGHTA and CDR2 FQGTGA. V was shortened by 4 bases and J by 4 bases, with 10 bases between the two germline ends. CDR3 length: 14 residues.

The V and J genes are TRBV7-9 and TRBJ2-7, with D unclear. Deletions cut 1 base from V and 3 bases from J, with 4 bases between. This CDR3 has 12 residues. The germline V gene has CDR1 SEHNR and CDR2 FQNEAQ (reference sequence). The CDR3 reads CASSLVVYEQYF. Here the CDR3 DNA reads TGTGCCAGCAGCTTAGTAGTCTACGAGCAGTACTTC. Using reference TRBV7-9 and TRBJ2-7 for the parts outside the CDR3, the full variable domain is DTGVSQNPRHKITKRGQNVTFRCDPISEHNRLYWYRQTLGQGPEFLTYFQNEAQLEKSRLLSDRFSAERPKGSFSTLEIQRTEQGDSAMYLCASSLVVYEQYFGPGTRLTVT.

The rearrangement links TRBV7-9 to TRBJ1-1; tentative D call: TRBD1 (6 bases). This CDR3 is 14 amino acids long. Germline V lookup: CDR1 SEHNR, CDR2 FQNEAQ (reference sequence). V shed 6 bases and J shed 4 bases, with 15 bases lying between them. CDR3 in amino acids: CASSFSQGSTEAFF. Written as DNA, the CDR3 is TGTGCCAGCAGTTTTTCACAGGGAAGCACTGAAGCTTTCTTT. Full variable domain (remainder filled in from reference TRBV7-9 and TRBJ1-1): DTGVSQNPRHKITKRGQNVTFRCDPISEHNRLYWYRQTLGQGPEFLTYFQNEAQLEKSRLLSDRFSAERPKGSFSTLEIQRTEQGDSAMYLCASSFSQGSTEAFFGQGTRLTVV.

This clone has just one count. The gene calls are TRBV5-4 and TRBJ1-4; D not resolved. Deletions cut 3 bases from V and 0 bases from J, with 15 bases between. Germline V gives CDR1 SGHNT, CDR2 YYREEE (reference sequence). The CDR3 extends over 17 amino acids. This CDR3 is CASSYNGRIATNEKLFF. The CDR3 nucleotides read TGTGCCAGCAGCTATAATGGGAGGATTGCAACTAATGAAAAACTGTTTTTT.

This clone was picked up one time. The chain recombines TRBV7-2 with TRBJ1-2, with D tentatively TRBD1 (5 bases). V was cut by 2 bases and J by 10 bases, with 17 bases left in between. The CDR3 is 14 amino acids. Germline lookup yields CDR1 SGHTA and CDR2 FQGNSA. The CDR3 DNA follows: TGTGCCAGCAGCTTACAGCCCCTAGGGGTAACCTACACCTTC. Translated: CASSLQPLGVTYTF.

This rearrangement joins TRBV27 to TRBJ2-3; no clear D gene. Trimming removed 7 bases at V and 4 bases at J, with 6 bases between. Germline V gene sequence: CDR1 MNHEY, CDR2 SMNVEV (reference sequence). The CDR3 is 11 residues long. The CDR3 region is CASNSPDTQYF. Here the CDR3 DNA reads TGTGCCAGCAATAGCCCAGATACGCAGTATTTT.

This clone showed up just a few times. The chain links TRBV5-1 to TRBJ1-1; D gene uncertain. V lost 0 bases and J lost 7, with 13 bases in between. The germline V gene encodes CDR1 SGHRS and CDR2 YFSETQ. The CDR3 has 14 residues. CDR3 residues: CASSLVAERGEAFF. CDR3 coding DNA: TGCGCCAGCAGCTTGGTGGCGGAGCGGGGTGAAGCTTTCTTT.

This clone was observed once. V gene TRBV29-1 combines with J gene TRBJ1-2; 9 bases align to TRBD1. The germline V gene has CDR1 SQVTM and CDR2 ANQGSEA. J lost 3 bases, V lost 6 bases, and 8 bases had no gene match. The CDR3 is 14 amino acids. Here the CDR3 DNA reads TGCAGCGTGGGACCGGGACAGGGTCACTATGGCTACACCTTC. This encodes CSVGPGQGHYGYTF.

The CDR3 loop is CASSYGGGTEAFF. The CDR3 coding sequence is TGTGCCAGCAGTTACGGTGGGGGGACTGAAGCTTTCTTT. V usage is TRBV28 and J usage is TRBJ1-1; tentative D call: TRBD1 (5 bases). Germline CDR1 is MDHEN and CDR2 is SYDVKM. CDR3 length: 13 amino acids. Trimming removed 4 bases from V and 5 bases from J, with 11 bases in between.

This clone was detected many times. J is TRBJ1-4 and V is TRBV4-3; TRBD1 might be the D (6 bases). This CDR3 has 15 residues. Per germline, CDR1 LGHNA and CDR2 YSLEER. Deletions cut 0 bases from V and 6 bases from J, with 11 bases between. For the CDR3, the DNA is TGCGCCAGCAGCCAAGAGGGGGCAGCTTATGAAAAACTGTTTTTT. It codes for CASSQEGAAYEKLFF.

The chain employs TRBV10-3 and TRBJ1-2; 9 nucleotides line up with TRBD1. Germline CDR1 and CDR2: ENHRY and SYGVKD. The CDR3 sequence is 14 residues long. V lost 3 bases, J lost 8 bases, and 7 bases stayed unmatched. The CDR3 bases are TGTGCCATCAGTGATTCCGGGACAGGGTACGGCTACACCTTC. This encodes CAISDSGTGYGYTF.

The CDR3 loop reads CASSPLTGDYGYTF. The CDR3 region has the DNA TGTGCCAGCAGCCCTCTTACAGGGGACTATGGCTACACCTTC. The V gene is TRBV7-9, the J gene TRBJ1-2, with 7 bases matching TRBD1. CDR3 length: 14 amino acids. J was trimmed by 3 bases and V by 5 bases; bases with no gene match: 6. CDR1 is SEHNR, CDR2 FQNEAQ, per germline (reference sequence).